The rows below give T cell receptor beta chains drawn from one sample of a study of memory CD4+ T cells and cytomegalovirus serostatus. Generated by immunoSEQ multiplex PCR, the TCRdb table keeps only in-frame clones and is missing some. The data contain 80,000 to 100,000 clones, about 80% of them singletons. The sequencing input was memory CD4+ T cells from blood. These receptors were taken from an adult in good health and CMV-seropositive. The CDR3 runs from the conserved cysteine through the conserved F or W. Fields, in order: CDR3 length, J gene, V gene, D gene, clone size, CDR3 DNA, CDR3 protein. A D gene is named only where the DNA matches it firmly. The listing skips clone size in some rows; elsewhere it reads once, few, many or a size class.

CDR3 length: 14
J gene: TRBJ1-2
V gene: TRBV28
D gene: .
clone size: .
CDR3 DNA: TGTGCCAGTTTCCCCCCCGGTCAGGGAAGAGGCTACACCTTC
CDR3 protein: CASFPPGQGRGYTF

CDR3 length: 15
J gene: TRBJ2-7
V gene: TRBV27
D gene: .
clone size: .
CDR3 DNA: TGTGCCAGCAGTTTATCATTCACACCACATTACGAGCAGTACTTC
CDR3 protein: CASSLSFTPHYEQYF

CDR3 length: 14
J gene: TRBJ2-2
V gene: TRBV11-1
D gene: .
clone size: .
CDR3 DNA: TGTGCCAGCAGCGGACAGTCGGTTGGCGGGGAGCTGTTTTTT
CDR3 protein: CASSGQSVGGELFF

CDR3 length: 15
J gene: TRBJ1-5
V gene: TRBV10-3
D gene: .
clone size: .
CDR3 DNA: TGTGCCATCAGTGAGCAGGGGAGGGGCAATCAGCCCCAGCATTTT
CDR3 protein: CAISEQGRGNQPQHF

CDR3 length: 15
J gene: TRBJ1-4
V gene: TRBV2
D gene: .
clone size: few
CDR3 DNA: TGTGCCAGCAGCGGAGATGGAGGATCGGGGGAAAAACTGTTTTTT
CDR3 protein: CASSGDGGSGEKLFF

CDR3 length: 12
J gene: TRBJ1-4
V gene: TRBV2
D gene: .
clone size: .
CDR3 DNA: TGTGCCAGCTTGGCGGTCAACGAAAAACTGTTTTTT
CDR3 protein: CASLAVNEKLFF

CDR3 length: 15
J gene: TRBJ1-2
V gene: TRBV7-8
D gene: TRBD1
clone size: .
CDR3 DNA: TGTGCCAGCAGCTTAGCCACTATTCGACAGGGCGGCTACACCTTC
CDR3 protein: CASSLATIRQGGYTF

CDR3 length: 15
J gene: TRBJ1-3
V gene: TRBV5-4
D gene: .
clone size: many
CDR3 DNA: TGTGCCAGCAGCTTGACGGGCATCTCTGGAAACACCATATATTTT
CDR3 protein: CASSLTGISGNTIYF

CDR3 length: 13
J gene: TRBJ2-7
V gene: TRBV6-5
D gene: .
clone size: few
CDR3 DNA: TGTGCCAGCAGTCAGGACCCAGAGGCGCAGCAGTACTTC
CDR3 protein: CASSQDPEAQQYF

CDR3 length: 14
J gene: TRBJ1-1
V gene: TRBV5-1
D gene: .
clone size: .
CDR3 DNA: TGCGCCAGCAGCTTGGATGGGGCGAGTACTGAAGCTTTCTTT
CDR3 protein: CASSLDGASTEAFF

CDR3 length: 15
J gene: TRBJ2-2
V gene: TRBV5-6
D gene: TRBD1
clone size: .
CDR3 DNA: TGTGCCAGCAGCGCGGACAGGGCGGACACCGGGGAGCTGTTTTTT
CDR3 protein: CASSADRADTGELFF

CDR3 length: 13
J gene: TRBJ2-3
V gene: TRBV7-2
D gene: .
clone size: once
CDR3 DNA: TGTGCCAGCAGCTTAGCCGGGGCCAATACGCAGTATTTT
CDR3 protein: CASSLAGANTQYF

CDR3 length: 17
J gene: TRBJ2-2
V gene: TRBV15
D gene: TRBD2
clone size: once
CDR3 DNA: TGTGCCACCAGCAGACCCCGGGGGGGCCCCGGGCCGGGGGAGCTGTTTTTT
CDR3 protein: CATSRPRGGPGPGELFF

CDR3 length: 15
J gene: TRBJ1-4
V gene: TRBV19
D gene: TRBD1
clone size: .
CDR3 DNA: TGTGCCAGTAGTCCGTGGACAGGGGATAATGAAAAACTGTTTTTT
CDR3 protein: CASSPWTGDNEKLFF

CDR3 length: 12
J gene: TRBJ1-4
V gene: TRBV30
D gene: .
clone size: .
CDR3 DNA: TGTGCCTGGAGTCATCTTCGGGAAAAACTGTTTTTT
CDR3 protein: CAWSHLREKLFF

CDR3 length: 14
J gene: TRBJ1-1
V gene: TRBV7-2
D gene: .
clone size: .
CDR3 DNA: TGTGCCAGCAGCTCTTCCGGGACTTCAGGTGAAGCTTTCTTT
CDR3 protein: CASSSSGTSGEAFF

CDR3 length: 14
J gene: TRBJ2-6
V gene: TRBV6-1
D gene: .
clone size: few
CDR3 DNA: TGTGCCACCGGAGAGAGCTCTGGGGCCAACGTCCTGACTTTC
CDR3 protein: CATGESSGANVLTF

CDR3 length: 13
J gene: TRBJ1-5
V gene: TRBV4-3
D gene: .
clone size: .
CDR3 DNA: TGCGCCAGCAGCCAAGATATGGATCAGCCCCAGCATTTT
CDR3 protein: CASSQDMDQPQHF

CDR3 length: 13
J gene: TRBJ1-1
V gene: TRBV7-9
D gene: .
clone size: .
CDR3 DNA: TGTGCCAGCAGCTTAGGCCAGAACACTGAAGCTTTCTTT
CDR3 protein: CASSLGQNTEAFF

CDR3 length: 14
J gene: TRBJ1-1
V gene: TRBV5-1
D gene: TRBD1
clone size: .
CDR3 DNA: TGCGCCAGCAGCTTGCAGGGGGGCGACACTGAAGCTTTCTTT
CDR3 protein: CASSLQGGDTEAFF

CDR3 length: 15
J gene: TRBJ2-3
V gene: TRBV7-3
D gene: .
clone size: .
CDR3 DNA: TGTGCCAGCAGCCAAAAGGGGGGTAGCACAGATACGCAGTATTTT
CDR3 protein: CASSQKGGSTDTQYF

CDR3 length: 14
J gene: TRBJ2-7
V gene: TRBV5-1
D gene: TRBD1
clone size: once
CDR3 DNA: TGCGCCAGCAGCCTATCGACAGGGCTGTCCGAGCAGTACTTC
CDR3 protein: CASSLSTGLSEQYF

CDR3 length: 12
J gene: TRBJ2-7
V gene: TRBV2
D gene: .
clone size: .
CDR3 DNA: TGTGCCAGCGCTGGAGATTCCTACGAGCAGTACTTC
CDR3 protein: CASAGDSYEQYF

CDR3 length: 15
J gene: TRBJ2-2
V gene: TRBV11-2
D gene: TRBD2
clone size: .
CDR3 DNA: TGTGCCAGCAGCCCAGCGGGAGGGGACACCGGGGAGCTGTTTTTT
CDR3 protein: CASSPAGGDTGELFF

CDR3 length: 15
J gene: TRBJ1-5
V gene: TRBV7-9
D gene: TRBD1
clone size: .
CDR3 DNA: TGTGCCAGCAGCGGGGGACAGGGATACAATCAGCCCCAGCATTTT
CDR3 protein: CASSGGQGYNQPQHF

CDR3 length: 14
J gene: TRBJ2-7
V gene: TRBV5-4
D gene: .
clone size: .
CDR3 DNA: TGTGCCAGCAGCTTAGCGGGCGACTCCTACGAGCAGTACTTC
CDR3 protein: CASSLAGDSYEQYF

CDR3 length: 14
J gene: TRBJ2-7
V gene: TRBV7-8
D gene: TRBD1
clone size: once
CDR3 DNA: TGTGCCAGCACCAGGACAGGCCTCGGGTACGAGCAGTACTTC
CDR3 protein: CASTRTGLGYEQYF

CDR3 length: 18
J gene: TRBJ2-1
V gene: TRBV5-6
D gene: TRBD2
clone size: .
CDR3 DNA: TGTGCCAGCAGCTCCCTAGGCGAAGCGGGGGCTCCCTACAATGAGCAGTTCTTC
CDR3 protein: CASSSLGEAGAPYNEQFF

CDR3 length: 16
J gene: TRBJ2-5
V gene: TRBV5-5
D gene: .
clone size: .
CDR3 DNA: TGTGCCAGCAGCCCGGGCCTGCTAGCGAACTCAGAGACCCAGTACTTC
CDR3 protein: CASSPGLLANSETQYF

CDR3 length: 12
J gene: TRBJ1-2
V gene: TRBV5-6
D gene: .
clone size: .
CDR3 DNA: TGTGCCAGCAGCTTGGTGGGCTATGGCTACACCTTC
CDR3 protein: CASSLVGYGYTF

CDR3 length: 14
J gene: TRBJ2-3
V gene: TRBV29-1
D gene: TRBD2
clone size: .
CDR3 DNA: TGCAGCGTGGCACAGGATGGGGGGGCAGATACGCAGTATTTT
CDR3 protein: CSVAQDGGADTQYF

CDR3 length: 16
J gene: TRBJ2-3
V gene: TRBV2
D gene: .
clone size: .
CDR3 DNA: TGTGCCAGCAGTGAAACGGGACTGCCAAGCACAGATACGCAGTATTTT
CDR3 protein: CASSETGLPSTDTQYF

CDR3 length: 15
J gene: TRBJ2-7
V gene: TRBV9
D gene: TRBD1
clone size: .
CDR3 DNA: TGTGCCAGCAGCGCGGGGACAGGGGGAATCTACGAGCAGTACTTC
CDR3 protein: CASSAGTGGIYEQYF

CDR3 length: 14
J gene: TRBJ2-5
V gene: TRBV11-3
D gene: .
clone size: once
CDR3 DNA: TGTGCCAGCAGCTTAGCGGGGGCGGGTGAGACCCAGTACTTC
CDR3 protein: CASSLAGAGETQYF

CDR3 length: 13
J gene: TRBJ1-2
V gene: TRBV2
D gene: .
clone size: once
CDR3 DNA: TGTGCCAGCCATGGAGCGGCACTCTATGGCTACACCTTC
CDR3 protein: CASHGAALYGYTF

CDR3 length: 16
J gene: TRBJ2-5
V gene: TRBV4-3
D gene: TRBD2
clone size: few
CDR3 DNA: TGCGCCAGCAGCAGGGGACTAGCGGGACGGCAAGAGACCCAGTACTTC
CDR3 protein: CASSRGLAGRQETQYF

CDR3 length: 13
J gene: TRBJ1-5
V gene: TRBV6-5
D gene: .
clone size: .
CDR3 DNA: TGTGCCAGCGGTCGGGGGTCGCGGCAGCCCCAGCATTTT
CDR3 protein: CASGRGSRQPQHF

CDR3 length: 15
J gene: TRBJ2-7
V gene: TRBV18
D gene: .
clone size: .
CDR3 DNA: TGTGCCAGCTCACCAGGAGCGGGCAGCTCCTACGAGCAGTACTTC
CDR3 protein: CASSPGAGSSYEQYF

CDR3 length: 12
J gene: TRBJ1-1
V gene: TRBV6-5
D gene: .
clone size: once
CDR3 DNA: TGTGCCAGCAGTTACGGGGGCACTGAAGCTTTCTTT
CDR3 protein: CASSYGGTEAFF

CDR3 length: 15
J gene: TRBJ1-5
V gene: TRBV4-1
D gene: .
clone size: few
CDR3 DNA: TGCGCCAGCAGCCTTAACCCCTCAGGCAATCAGCCCCAGCATTTT
CDR3 protein: CASSLNPSGNQPQHF

CDR3 length: 15
J gene: TRBJ1-2
V gene: TRBV18
D gene: TRBD1
clone size: once
CDR3 DNA: TGTGCCAGCTCACCACGGGGGAACAGGGGAAATGGCTACACCTTC
CDR3 protein: CASSPRGNRGNGYTF

CDR3 length: 16
J gene: TRBJ1-1
V gene: TRBV7-9
D gene: .
clone size: .
CDR3 DNA: TGTGCCAGCACCCGGGCAATAGGCCTCGAGGGCACTGAAGCTTTCTTT
CDR3 protein: CASTRAIGLEGTEAFF

CDR3 length: 14
J gene: TRBJ1-1
V gene: TRBV7-8
D gene: .
clone size: .
CDR3 DNA: TGTGCCAGCAGCTTGGAAGGGGTGAGATTGCCAGCTTTCTTT
CDR3 protein: CASSLEGVRLPAFF

CDR3 length: 16
J gene: TRBJ2-7
V gene: TRBV28
D gene: TRBD1
clone size: few
CDR3 DNA: TGTGCCAGCAGGACCCCCGGGACAGGGTTTTCCTACGAGCAGTACTTC
CDR3 protein: CASRTPGTGFSYEQYF

CDR3 length: 15
J gene: TRBJ2-5
V gene: TRBV15
D gene: TRBD2
clone size: .
CDR3 DNA: TGTGCCACCAGCAGGGGAGAAAGCGGGATAGAGACCCAGTACTTC
CDR3 protein: CATSRGESGIETQYF

CDR3 length: 17
J gene: TRBJ2-7
V gene: TRBV27
D gene: .
clone size: .
CDR3 DNA: TGTGCCAGCAGTTTGTCCCCCACCCGGGAACTCTCCTACGAGCAGTACTTC
CDR3 protein: CASSLSPTRELSYEQYF

CDR3 length: 15
J gene: TRBJ2-7
V gene: TRBV6-1
D gene: .
clone size: .
CDR3 DNA: TGTGCCAGCATCGGACTCGGGGCAGGGACCCACGAGCAGTACTTC
CDR3 protein: CASIGLGAGTHEQYF

CDR3 length: 16
J gene: TRBJ1-1
V gene: TRBV4-3
D gene: .
clone size: few
CDR3 DNA: TGCGCCAGCAGCCAAAGTCCCCTGCCGGGCAACACTGAAGCTTTCTTT
CDR3 protein: CASSQSPLPGNTEAFF

CDR3 length: 15
J gene: TRBJ1-4
V gene: TRBV5-1
D gene: TRBD1
clone size: .
CDR3 DNA: TGCGCCAGCAGGCGAACAGGGGGCATAGGTGAAAAACTGTTTTTT
CDR3 protein: CASRRTGGIGEKLFF

CDR3 length: 15
J gene: TRBJ1-2
V gene: TRBV6-5
D gene: TRBD1
clone size: once
CDR3 DNA: TGTGCCAGCAGTCGAAGACAGGGGTCCGGCGACGGCTACACCTTC
CDR3 protein: CASSRRQGSGDGYTF

CDR3 length: 13
J gene: TRBJ1-1
V gene: TRBV28
D gene: .
clone size: .
CDR3 DNA: TGTGCCAGCGTCAGGGCATGGTTCACTGAAGCTTTCTTT
CDR3 protein: CASVRAWFTEAFF

CDR3 length: 15
J gene: TRBJ2-1
V gene: TRBV6-5
D gene: .
clone size: .
CDR3 DNA: TGTGCCAGCAGTTACTCCGGGCTCCAAGGCAATGAGCAGTTCTTC
CDR3 protein: CASSYSGLQGNEQFF

CDR3 length: 15
J gene: TRBJ2-1
V gene: TRBV7-2
D gene: .
clone size: .
CDR3 DNA: TGTGCCAGCAGCTTAGGGGGGAAGGGGAACAATGAGCAGTTCTTC
CDR3 protein: CASSLGGKGNNEQFF

CDR3 length: 16
J gene: TRBJ2-7
V gene: TRBV27
D gene: TRBD2
clone size: .
CDR3 DNA: TGTGCCAGCAGCCCCCCAGGGAGCGGGAGGGCCTACGAGCAGTACTTC
CDR3 protein: CASSPPGSGRAYEQYF

CDR3 length: 14
J gene: TRBJ2-1
V gene: TRBV18
D gene: TRBD2
clone size: .
CDR3 DNA: TGTGCCAGCTCACCAGTAGCGGGAGACAATGAGCAGTTCTTC
CDR3 protein: CASSPVAGDNEQFF

CDR3 length: 13
J gene: TRBJ1-5
V gene: TRBV6-1
D gene: .
clone size: .
CDR3 DNA: TGTGCCAGCAGTGAGGAGCGTAGTCAGCCCCAGCATTTT
CDR3 protein: CASSEERSQPQHF

CDR3 length: 14
J gene: TRBJ2-1
V gene: TRBV7-8
D gene: .
clone size: .
CDR3 DNA: TGTGCCAGCAGCTTAAGTCGGCTCTACAATGAGCAGTTCTTC
CDR3 protein: CASSLSRLYNEQFF

CDR3 length: 16
J gene: TRBJ2-3
V gene: TRBV7-2
D gene: TRBD2
clone size: once
CDR3 DNA: TGTGCCAGCAGCCCCCTTTTTGGTCGCGGGAGCGATACGCAGTATTTT
CDR3 protein: CASSPLFGRGSDTQYF

CDR3 length: 11
J gene: TRBJ2-1
V gene: TRBV6-1
D gene: .
clone size: .
CDR3 DNA: TGTGCCAGTGGTATCAACAATGAGCAGTTCTTC
CDR3 protein: CASGINNEQFF